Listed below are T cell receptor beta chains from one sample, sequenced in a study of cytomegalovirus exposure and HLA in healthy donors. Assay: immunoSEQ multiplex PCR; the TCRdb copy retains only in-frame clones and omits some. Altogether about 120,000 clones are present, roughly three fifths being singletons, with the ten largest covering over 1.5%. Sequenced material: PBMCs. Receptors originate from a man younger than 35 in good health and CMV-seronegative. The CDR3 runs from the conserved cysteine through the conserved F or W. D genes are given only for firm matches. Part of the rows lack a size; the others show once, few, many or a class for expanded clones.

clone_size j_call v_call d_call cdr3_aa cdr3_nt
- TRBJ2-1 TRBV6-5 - CASSLANEQFF TGTGCCAGCAGCCTAGCAAATGAGCAGTTCTTC
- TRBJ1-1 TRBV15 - CATSRVLNTEAFF TGTGCCACCAGCAGAGTACTAAACACTGAAGCTTTCTTT
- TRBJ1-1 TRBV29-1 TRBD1 CSGGTGNTEAFF TGCAGCGGTGGGACAGGAAACACTGAAGCTTTCTTT
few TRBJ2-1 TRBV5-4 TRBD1 CASRNKGASYNEQFF TGTGCCAGCAGAAATAAGGGGGCTTCCTACAATGAGCAGTTCTTC
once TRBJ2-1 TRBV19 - CASSVVGTGIYNEQFF TGTGCCAGTAGCGTTGTCGGGACTGGCATTTACAATGAGCAGTTCTTC
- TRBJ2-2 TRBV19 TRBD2 CASSIVGRASGELFF TGTGCCAGTAGTATCGTCGGGAGGGCCTCCGGGGAGCTGTTTTTT
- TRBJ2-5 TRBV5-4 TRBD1 CASSPKGQGVWEQYF TGTGCCAGCAGCCCGAAGGGACAGGGAGTTTGGGAGCAGTACTTC
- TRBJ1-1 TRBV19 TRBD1 CASAGTGAPTEAFF TGTGCCAGTGCCGGGACAGGGGCCCCCACTGAAGCTTTCTTT
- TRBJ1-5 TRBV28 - CASSLLRGSNQPQHF TGTGCCAGCAGTTTATTGCGGGGGAGCAATCAGCCCCAGCATTTT
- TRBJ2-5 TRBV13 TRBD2 CASSIIGEGVTLETQYF TGTGCCAGCAGCATTATAGGGGAGGGTGTAACCTTGGAGACCCAGTACTTC
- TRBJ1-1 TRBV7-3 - CASSPEGGRNTEAFF TGTGCCAGCAGCCCAGAGGGCGGACGCAACACTGAAGCTTTCTTT
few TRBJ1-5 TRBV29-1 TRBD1 CSVGQGGEPQHF TGCAGCGTGGGACAGGGAGGGGAGCCCCAGCATTTT
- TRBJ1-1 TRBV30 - CAWWGGTEAFF TGTGCCTGGTGGGGGGGCACTGAAGCTTTCTTT
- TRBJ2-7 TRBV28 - CASSLPKTGLPNYEQYF TGTGCCAGCAGTTTACCCAAGACAGGTTTACCGAACTACGAGCAGTACTTC
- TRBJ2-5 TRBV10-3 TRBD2 CAINGGSEETQYF TGTGCCATCAACGGCGGGAGCGAAGAGACCCAGTACTTC
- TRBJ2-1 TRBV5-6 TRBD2 CASSPRLAGGLGNEQFF TGTGCCAGCAGCCCAAGACTAGCGGGGGGGTTGGGGAATGAGCAGTTCTTC
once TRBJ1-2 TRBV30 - CAWSVLWGRVPNYGYPF TGTGCCTGGAGTGTACTTTGGGGCCGGGTTCCTAACTATGGCTACCCCTTC
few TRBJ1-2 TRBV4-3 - CASSLQGRPYGYTF TGCGCCAGCAGCCTACAGGGAAGGCCCTATGGCTACACCTTC
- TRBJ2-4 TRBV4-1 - CASSQGLSRDRQNIQYF TGCGCCAGCAGCCAAGGCTTATCCAGAGACAGACAAAACATTCAGTACTTC
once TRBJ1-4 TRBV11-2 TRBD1 CASKLGQPNEKLFF TGTGCCAGCAAACTGGGACAGCCTAATGAAAAACTGTTTTTT
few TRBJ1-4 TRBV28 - CASSLSGREKLFF TGTGCCAGCAGTTTATCAGGGCGAGAAAAACTGTTTTTT
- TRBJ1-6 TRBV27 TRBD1 CASSGQGGPLHF TGTGCCAGCAGCGGGCAGGGGGGACCCCTCCACTTT
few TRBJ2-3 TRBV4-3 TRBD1 CASSQDWARGIDTQYF TGCGCCAGCAGCCAAGATTGGGCCAGGGGGATAGATACGCAGTATTTT
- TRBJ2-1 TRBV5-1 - CASSPIGTYNEQFF TGCGCCAGCAGCCCGATCGGGACCTACAATGAGCAGTTCTTC
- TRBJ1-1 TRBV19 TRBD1 CASSYQGAQEAFF TGTGCCAGTAGTTACCAGGGGGCGCAGGAAGCTTTCTTT
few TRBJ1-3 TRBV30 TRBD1 CAWRGDSSGNTIYF TGTGCCTGGAGAGGGGACAGCTCTGGAAACACCATATATTTT
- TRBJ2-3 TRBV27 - CASSFWGGGFTDTQYF TGTGCCAGCAGTTTCTGGGGAGGAGGGTTCACAGATACGCAGTATTTT
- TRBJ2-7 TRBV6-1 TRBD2 CASSEVGAGVGEQYF TGTGCCAGCAGTGAAGTTGGAGCGGGAGTCGGTGAGCAGTACTTC